Presented here are 3 T cell receptor beta chains from one specimen sequenced in a study of shared clonotypes between healthy human individuals. Terminally differentiated effector memory CD45RA+ cells were excluded by CCR7 positive selection of CD45RO-negative cells. Some clones are missing from TCRdb's copy, which holds only in-frame ones; the method was immunoSEQ multiplex PCR. The sample shows around 2,100,000 clones, approximately 94% of them seen only once. Sequencing was done on a sample of naive CD8+ T cells sorted from blood. The receptors derive from a man aged 18 to 29 in good health.

The sample holds one count of this clone. The chain carries TRBV27 and TRBJ2-1; no firm D call. V dropped 7 bases and J dropped 6 bases, with 13 bases sitting between them. Germline V CDR1 and CDR2: MNHEY, SMNVEV (reference sequence). This CDR3 spans 13 amino acids. As DNA, the CDR3 is TGTGCCAGCACTCTCCTAGGTTCCAATGAGCAGTTCTTC. It specifies CASTLLGSNEQFF.

To note about this clone: A read error may produce the germline difference seen at one junction end. The chain carries TRBV27 and TRBJ2-7; D unresolved. Germline CDR1 and CDR2: MNHEY and SMNVEV (reference sequence). The CDR3 totals 14 residues. Here the CDR3 reads CASSLSGRIYGQYF. Here the CDR3 DNA reads TGTGCCAGCAGTTTATCGGGCAGAATCTACGGGCAGTACTTC.

This rearrangement joins TRBV10-1 to TRBJ2-7; a weak D match, TRBD2 (6 bases). Germline CDR1 WNHNN, CDR2 SYGVQD (reference sequence). The length of the CDR3 is 16 residues. V lost 2 bases, J lost 5 bases, and 19 bases lay in between. CDR3 amino acids: CASSETGRLGQDEQYF. DNA of the CDR3: TGCGCCAGCAGTGAGACAGGCAGACTAGGTCAGGACGAGCAGTACTTC.